Listed here are 4 T cell receptor beta chains from one sample, sequenced in a study of blood T cell repertoires in COVID-19. Here immunoSEQ multiplex PCR was the method, and the copy in TCRdb shows in-frame clones only, minus some. The data show 31,000 or so clones, over 75% seen once. Sequencing was carried out using peripheral blood. The receptors derive from a man older than 75 with acute or convalescent COVID-19.

V is TRBV11-2 and J is TRBJ1-5; D is perhaps TRBD1 (6 bases). There are 13 residues in the CDR3. The V end was cut by 4 bases, the J end by 4 bases, with 8 bases between. The germline gives CDR1 SGHAT, CDR2 FQNNGV. For the CDR3, the DNA is TGTGCCAGCAGCTCACAGGGTAATCAGCCCCAGCATTTT. It codes for CASSSQGNQPQHF.

This chain connects TRBV29-1 to TRBJ1-1; D possibly corresponds to TRBD1 (5 bases). V was shortened by 6 bases and J by 10 bases, with 15 bases between the two germline ends. The CDR3 is made up of 11 amino acids. Germline V gives CDR1 SQVTM, CDR2 ANQGSEA. Written as DNA, the CDR3 is TGCAGCGTCGGACACAGCGCTGCAGCTTTCTTT. Translation: CSVGHSAAAFF.

The chain employs TRBV9 and TRBJ2-3; D might be TRBD1 (7 bases). Trimming took off 2 bases at V and 2 bases at J, with 15 bases between the two ends. From germline, CDR1 is SGDLS and CDR2 YYNGEE. This CDR3 comprises 16 residues. The CDR3 bases are TGTGCCAGCAGCGTCAGGGGGACTGCGTTCACAGATACGCAGTATTTT. Protein sequence: CASSVRGTAFTDTQYF.

The V gene is TRBV23-1, the J gene TRBJ1-1; 7 bases fit TRBD1. TRBV23-1 has ORF status, its function being uncertain. This CDR3 contains 17 residues. Losses at the gene ends were 4 bases for V and 4 bases for J; bases not matched to a gene: 15. CDR3 in DNA: TGCGCCAGCAGTCCACCCTTCCGGACAGGCCTCTCCACTGAAGCTTTCTTT. It is translated as CASSPPFRTGLSTEAFF.